The entry below describes one T cell receptor beta chain. This sample stems from a study of control samples from healthy donors and cancer patients. V lost 6 bases, J lost 2 bases, and 3 bases stayed unmatched. Per germline, CDR1 MNHEY and CDR2 SMNVEV (reference sequence). The length of the CDR3 is 13 residues. Profiling relied on immunoSEQ multiplex PCR, and the TCRdb table lists in-frame clones only, not all of them. The repertoire holds about 100,000 clones, with 85% as singletons. This receptor was identified in a man aged 25-45 years in good health. Sequencing input: blood. The chain joins TRBV27 to TRBJ1-2; 7 nucleotides agree with TRBD1. Here the CDR3 DNA reads TGTGCCAGCAGCATGGGACAGAACTATGGCTACACCTTC. Amino acid sequence: CASSMGQNYGYTF.